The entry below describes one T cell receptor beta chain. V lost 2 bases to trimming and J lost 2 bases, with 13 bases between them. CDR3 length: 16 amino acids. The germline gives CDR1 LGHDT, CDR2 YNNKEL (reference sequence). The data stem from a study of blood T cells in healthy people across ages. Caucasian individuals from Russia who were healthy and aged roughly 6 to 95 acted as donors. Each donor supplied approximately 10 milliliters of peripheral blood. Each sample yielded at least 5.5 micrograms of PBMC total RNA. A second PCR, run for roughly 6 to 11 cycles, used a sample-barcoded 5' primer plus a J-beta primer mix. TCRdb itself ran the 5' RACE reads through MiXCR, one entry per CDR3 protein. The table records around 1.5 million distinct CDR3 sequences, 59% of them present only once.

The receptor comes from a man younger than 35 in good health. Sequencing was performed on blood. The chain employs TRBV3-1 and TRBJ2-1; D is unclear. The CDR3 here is CASSQMSSLTYNEQFF. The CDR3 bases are TGTGCCAGCAGCCAAATGTCCAGCCTAACCTACAATGAGCAGTTCTTC.